These T cell receptor beta chains were read from a single sample in a study of blood T cell repertoires in COVID-19. The repertoire was sequenced with immunoSEQ multiplex PCR; TCRdb's copy has only in-frame clones and lacks some. Of 300,000 to 400,000 clones listed, approximately 87% are singletons. The sample comprised peripheral blood. These TCRs come from a woman between 50 and 59 years old who had recovered from COVID-19. Both conserved end residues are part of each CDR3. The D gene is left open where the match is weak. Clone size is not always given. Where it is, it says once, few, many or a class for expanded clones.

CDR3aa: CAISDRGQDQQYF
CDR3nt: TGTGCCATCAGTGACAGGGGACAGGACCAGCAGTACTTC
v_gene: TRBV10-3
j_gene: TRBJ2-7
d_gene: TRBD1
abundance: many

CDR3aa: CASSQRGETQYF
CDR3nt: TGTGCCAGCAGCCAAAGGGGGGAGACCCAGTACTTC
v_gene: TRBV6-5
j_gene: TRBJ2-5
d_gene: .
abundance: .

CDR3aa: CASSSGTGVNYGYTF
CDR3nt: TGTGCCAGCAGCTCGGGGACAGGGGTTAATTATGGCTACACCTTC
v_gene: TRBV5-4
j_gene: TRBJ1-2
d_gene: TRBD1
abundance: .

CDR3aa: CASSFGGFTDTQYF
CDR3nt: TGCGCCAGCAGCTTCGGCGGATTCACAGATACGCAGTATTTT
v_gene: TRBV5-1
j_gene: TRBJ2-3
d_gene: .
abundance: .

CDR3aa: CSVVDRAGSPLHF
CDR3nt: TGCAGCGTCGTTGACAGGGCTGGGTCACCCCTCCACTTT
v_gene: TRBV29-1
j_gene: TRBJ1-6
d_gene: TRBD1
abundance: many

CDR3aa: CASSSTGDRYSNQPQHF
CDR3nt: TGTGCCAGCAGTTCTACAGGGGACCGATATAGCAATCAGCCCCAGCATTTT
v_gene: TRBV27
j_gene: TRBJ1-5
d_gene: TRBD1
abundance: .

CDR3aa: CASTVDREWNQPQHF
CDR3nt: TGTGCCAGTACCGTAGACAGGGAATGGAATCAGCCCCAGCATTTT
v_gene: TRBV19
j_gene: TRBJ1-5
d_gene: TRBD1
abundance: few

CDR3aa: CASRLAGVDTGELFF
CDR3nt: TGTGCCAGCAGATTAGCGGGGGTTGACACCGGGGAGCTGTTTTTT
v_gene: TRBV2
j_gene: TRBJ2-2
d_gene: TRBD2
abundance: .

CDR3aa: CASSQGGPGTDTQYF
CDR3nt: TGCGCCAGCAGCCAGGGGGGACCGGGCACAGATACGCAGTATTTT
v_gene: TRBV4-3
j_gene: TRBJ2-3
d_gene: .
abundance: once

CDR3aa: CASSGGEGNYEQYF
CDR3nt: TGTGCCAGCAGCGGCGGGGAAGGCAACTACGAGCAGTACTTC
v_gene: TRBV7-6
j_gene: TRBJ2-7
d_gene: .
abundance: .

CDR3aa: CASSLGERQGLETQYF
CDR3nt: TGTGCCAGCAGCTTAGGAGAGCGACAGGGGCTTGAGACCCAGTACTTC
v_gene: TRBV11-2
j_gene: TRBJ2-5
d_gene: TRBD1
abundance: .

CDR3aa: CASSEKEGAGGYTF
CDR3nt: TGTGCCAGCAGTGAGAAAGAGGGGGCAGGTGGCTACACCTTC
v_gene: TRBV6-1
j_gene: TRBJ1-2
d_gene: TRBD1
abundance: .

CDR3aa: CASSIGTGTGEQYF
CDR3nt: TGCGCCAGCAGTATAGGAACAGGAACGGGCGAGCAGTACTTC
v_gene: TRBV5-1
j_gene: TRBJ2-7
d_gene: .
abundance: .

CDR3aa: CASSFGGGGVYRDQPQHF
CDR3nt: TGTGCCAGCAGCTTCGGTGGCGGCGGGGTTTATCGGGATCAGCCCCAGCATTTT
v_gene: TRBV5-6
j_gene: TRBJ1-5
d_gene: .
abundance: .

CDR3aa: CASSQAVASNEQFF
CDR3nt: TGTGCCAGCAGCCAAGCTGTGGCTAGCAATGAGCAGTTCTTC
v_gene: TRBV3-1/TRBV3-2
j_gene: TRBJ2-1
d_gene: .
abundance: .

CDR3aa: CASSLGRVTEAFF
CDR3nt: TGTGCCAGCAGTTTAGGCAGGGTTACTGAAGCTTTCTTT
v_gene: TRBV12-3/TRBV12-4
j_gene: TRBJ1-1
d_gene: .
abundance: .

CDR3aa: CASSIARQEKLFF
CDR3nt: TGTGCCAGTAGTATAGCGCGGCAAGAAAAACTGTTTTTT
v_gene: TRBV19
j_gene: TRBJ1-4
d_gene: .
abundance: .

CDR3aa: CASSVQGGFGYTF
CDR3nt: TGTGCCAGCAGTGTTCAGGGAGGTTTTGGCTACACCTTC
v_gene: TRBV25-1
j_gene: TRBJ1-2
d_gene: .
abundance: .

CDR3aa: CASSQGGTGSNQPQHF
CDR3nt: TGTGCCAGCAGCCAAGGGGGGACAGGGAGCAATCAGCCCCAGCATTTT
v_gene: TRBV7-8
j_gene: TRBJ1-5
d_gene: TRBD1
abundance: once

CDR3aa: CASSVGSGWTF
CDR3nt: TGTGCCAGCAGCGTGGGTAGCGGCTGGACCTTC
v_gene: TRBV5-4
j_gene: TRBJ1-2
d_gene: .
abundance: .

CDR3aa: CAWSHTDTQYF
CDR3nt: TGTGCCTGGAGCCACACAGATACGCAGTATTTT
v_gene: TRBV30
j_gene: TRBJ2-3
d_gene: .
abundance: .

CDR3aa: CASSRAPSTEAFF
CDR3nt: TGTGCCAGTAGTAGGGCACCGAGCACTGAAGCTTTCTTT
v_gene: TRBV19
j_gene: TRBJ1-1
d_gene: .
abundance: .

CDR3aa: CASSFPGAGEQYF
CDR3nt: TGTGCCAGCAGCTTCCCCGGAGCTGGGGAGCAGTACTTC
v_gene: TRBV11-2
j_gene: TRBJ2-7
d_gene: .
abundance: .

CDR3aa: CASIRQQNTEAFF
CDR3nt: TGTGCCAGTATCCGACAGCAAAACACTGAAGCTTTCTTT
v_gene: TRBV19
j_gene: TRBJ1-1
d_gene: .
abundance: .